Here is one T cell receptor beta chain with its context. The sample belongs to a study of blood T cell repertoires in COVID-19. The method was immunoSEQ multiplex PCR; TCRdb's version includes in-frame clones alone and lacks a portion of them. The data contain 100,000 to 150,000 clones, under 85% of them singletons. The sequenced sample was peripheral blood. The TCR originated in a man aged 60 to 75 with acute or convalescent COVID-19.

The CDR3, as DNA: TGTGCCAGCAGTCTCCGTACAGGGCTGGATGGCTACACCTTC. As protein: CASSLRTGLDGYTF. The chain couples TRBV6-5 to TRBJ1-2; the D gene is possibly TRBD1 (6 bases). The CDR3 runs 14 residues. CDR1 MNHEY and CDR2 SVGAGI come from the germline V gene. V shed 5 bases and J shed 6 bases, with 16 bases lying between them.